One sample yielded the 15 T cell receptor beta chains listed below, sequenced in a study of T cell repertoires in cytomegalovirus infection. TCRdb analysed the reads with MiXCR anew, one entry per CDR3 protein. The table has about 360,000 distinct CDR3 sequences, less than 20% seen once. The source material was PBMCs. These receptors were obtained from a human donor in good health (CMV status not recorded). Some clones in this sample may be carry-over from other donors' samples.

J is TRBJ1-2 and V is TRBV12-3 or TRBV12-4, with D possibly being TRBD1 (6 bases). The CDR3 runs to 14 residues. V was clipped by 6 bases and J by 2 bases, with 13 bases between them. CDR3 nucleotides: TGTGCCAGCAGGGTGGCAGGGACAAACTATGGCTACACCTTC. Amino acids: CASRVAGTNYGYTF.

In this sample, this clonotype turned up many times. The chain employs TRBV20-1 and TRBJ2-5, with D maybe TRBD2 (7 bases). Germline assignment: CDR1 DFQATT and CDR2 SNEGSKA (reference sequence). The CDR3 is 17 residues long. Trimming left V 0 bases short and J 5 bases short, with 22 bases between. The CDR3 region has the DNA TGCAGTGCTAGAGATCGTCGAGGGGGGGGCCGTTCCGAGACCCAGTACTTC. Its protein product is CSARDRRGGGRSETQYF.

This chain joins TRBV7-2 and TRBJ1-1; maybe TRBD1 (6 bases). The ends were cut back, 4 bases at V and 11 bases at J, with 17 bases in the middle. The CDR3 is 13 amino acids. Germline-derived CDR1 and CDR2 are SGHTA and FQGNSA. The CDR3, as DNA: TGTGCCAGCAGCTCCGCTGGGGGCGTTGGGGCTTTCTTT. Its translation is CASSSAGGVGAFF.

V and J are TRBV18 and TRBJ2-7, with D perhaps given as TRBD1 or TRBD2 (5 bases each). Per germline, CDR1 KGHSH and CDR2 LQKENI. This CDR3 spans 14 amino acids. Trimming removed 3 bases from V and 3 bases from J, with 12 bases in between. CDR3 DNA: TGTGCCAGCTCACCGGGACCGAGCATCTACGAGCAGTACTTC. It translates to CASSPGPSIYEQYF.

This clonotype was observed many times. A read error may account for a junction end that differs from germline. The chain combines TRBV7-2 with TRBJ2-3; D is possibly TRBD1 (5 bases). This CDR3 has 13 amino acids. Germline values: CDR1 SGHTA, CDR2 FQGNSA. The CDR3 bases are TGTGCCAGCAGATTAGGGGCAGCTGATACGCAGTATTTT. Translation: CASRLGAADTQYF.

The gene calls are TRBV18 and TRBJ2-7, with D possibly matching TRBD2 (7 bases). The V end lost 0 bases, the J end lost 2 bases, and 14 bases lay between the germline ends. Germline loops: CDR1 KGHSH, CDR2 LQKENI. The CDR3 is 16 residues long. The CDR3 nucleotides are TGTGCCAGCTCACCACCCCTTGTGCGGGGGCCCTACGAGCAGTACTTC. Encoded protein: CASSPPLVRGPYEQYF.

The table lists this clonotype with a few counts. This sequence joins TRBV12-3 or TRBV12-4 and TRBJ2-5; 8 bases agree with TRBD1. The CDR3 is 14 amino acids. With V trimmed by 4 bases and J by 5 bases, 6 bases remained unmatched. The CDR3 sequence is CASSSRTGTETQYF. CDR3 coding DNA: TGTGCCAGCAGTTCGCGGACAGGGACGGAGACCCAGTACTTC.

The chain recombines TRBV6-2 or TRBV6-3 with TRBJ2-1; 7 bases fit TRBD2. This CDR3 has 14 amino acids. The V and J ends lost 5 bases and 7 bases, in that order; junction bases with no gene match: 8. The germline CDR1 and CDR2 sequences are MNHEY and SVGEGT. The CDR3 nucleotides read TGTGCCAGCAGTCGGAGCGGGGAGGGGAATGAGCAGTTCTTC. Encoded protein: CASSRSGEGNEQFF.

This clonotype has just a few counts. The chain has TRBV12-3 or TRBV12-4 and TRBJ2-5; weak D call: TRBD2 (5 bases). V lost 8 bases to trimming and J lost 3 bases, with 10 bases between them. The CDR3 extends over 12 amino acids. The CDR3 DNA reads TGTGCCAGCGCCCCGCGGGAAGAGACCCAGTACTTC. This translates into CASAPREETQYF.

The table lists this clonotype with a few counts. V gene TRBV18 combines with J gene TRBJ2-1; D remains unclear. The germline V and J ends were trimmed by 2 bases and 9 bases, with 11 bases remaining between them. Germline-derived CDR1 and CDR2 are KGHSH and LQKENI. The CDR3 extends over 13 amino acids. The DNA for the CDR3 is TGTGCCAGCTCACCAGCCCGTACTGGTGAGCAGTTCTTC. As protein: CASSPARTGEQFF.

The chain has TRBV12-3 or TRBV12-4 and TRBJ1-2; tentative D call: TRBD1 (6 bases). With 0 bases removed from V and 7 bases from J, the gap between germline ends came to 18 bases. This CDR3 has 16 residues. CDR3 loop: CASSLAHRESIAGYTF. As DNA, the CDR3 is TGTGCCAGCAGTTTAGCTCACAGGGAGAGTATTGCTGGCTACACCTTC.

This sequence joins TRBV20-1 and TRBJ1-3; 9 nucleotides agree with TRBD1. Trimming cost V 7 bases and J 6 bases; bases outside gene matches: 22. Germline lookup yields CDR1 DFQATT and CDR2 SNEGSKA (reference sequence). This CDR3 contains 18 residues. The CDR3 is CSVPNRALGQGLTNTIYF. The CDR3 bases are TGCAGTGTTCCTAACCGGGCACTGGGACAGGGCCTGACAAACACCATATATTTT.

This chain links TRBV7-9 with TRBJ2-7, with 12 bases lining up with TRBD2. Per the germline V gene, CDR1 is SEHNR and CDR2 is FQNEAQ (reference sequence). J was trimmed by 7 bases and V by 5 bases; bases with no gene match: 9. CDR3 length: 15 residues. In nucleotides, the CDR3 is TGTGCCAGCAGCCAACGCCTAGCGGGGGGGCGAGAGCAGTACTTC. It encodes CASSQRLAGGREQYF.

The chain combines TRBV19 with TRBJ2-2, with D maybe TRBD2 (6 bases). The CDR3 has 18 amino acids. From germline, CDR1 is LNHDA and CDR2 SQIVND (reference sequence). The ends were cut back, 8 bases at V and 5 bases at J, with 27 bases in the middle. The CDR3 sequence: CASPPWGGTSLGTGELFF. The CDR3 nucleotides read TGTGCCAGTCCCCCGTGGGGAGGCACTAGCCTGGGGACCGGGGAGCTGTTTTTT.

The gene calls are TRBV28 and TRBJ2-2; perhaps D is TRBD1 or TRBD2 (6 bases each). The V gene lost 4 bases and the J gene lost 5 bases, with 11 bases spanning the gap. The CDR3 loop spans 14 amino acids. Germline CDR1 is MDHEN and CDR2 is SYDVKM. The DNA for the CDR3 is TGTGCCAGCAGTTGGGGGGCGCGAACCGGGGAGCTGTTTTTT. It codes for CASSWGARTGELFF.